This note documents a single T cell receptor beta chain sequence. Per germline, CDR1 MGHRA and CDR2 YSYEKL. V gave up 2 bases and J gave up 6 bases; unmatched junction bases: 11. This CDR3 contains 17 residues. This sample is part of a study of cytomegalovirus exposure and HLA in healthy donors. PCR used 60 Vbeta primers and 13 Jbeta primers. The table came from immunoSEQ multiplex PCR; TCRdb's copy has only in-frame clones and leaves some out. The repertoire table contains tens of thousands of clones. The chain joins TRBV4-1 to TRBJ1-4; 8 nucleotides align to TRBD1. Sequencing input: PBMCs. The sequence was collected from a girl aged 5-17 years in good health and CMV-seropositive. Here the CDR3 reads CASSQTVTGASDEKLFF. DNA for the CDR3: TGCGCCAGCAGCCAAACCGTGACAGGGGCATCGGATGAAAAACTGTTTTTT.